The present TCR beta chain was sequenced within a study of blood T cell repertoires in COVID-19. Study as a whole: The United States, Italy and Spain were the sources of the acute and convalescent COVID-19 samples. T cells, B-cell-depleted T cells, or PBMCs supplied cDNA or gDNA.

Authors' data handling: Nucleated cell counts were estimated from reference gene primer amplification. TCRdb keeps only in-frame clones here, not all; method: immunoSEQ multiplex PCR. V, J and clone size are those of that table, while D and trimming were read from the DNA. The sample lists approximately 100,000 clones, 75% to 90% occurring once. The sequence was collected from a woman between 70 and 85 years old with active or convalescent COVID-19. Sequenced: peripheral blood.

The CDR3 nucleotides are TGTGCCAGCAGCTTCGACAGCTACTATGGCTACACCTTC. Residues: CASSFDSYYGYTF. The V gene is TRBV7-2, the J gene TRBJ1-2, with TRBD1 as a possible D gene (5 bases). V was pared by 3 bases and J by 3 bases, with 8 bases between. The CDR3 covers 13 residues. Germline V gene sequence: CDR1 SGHTA, CDR2 FQGNSA.